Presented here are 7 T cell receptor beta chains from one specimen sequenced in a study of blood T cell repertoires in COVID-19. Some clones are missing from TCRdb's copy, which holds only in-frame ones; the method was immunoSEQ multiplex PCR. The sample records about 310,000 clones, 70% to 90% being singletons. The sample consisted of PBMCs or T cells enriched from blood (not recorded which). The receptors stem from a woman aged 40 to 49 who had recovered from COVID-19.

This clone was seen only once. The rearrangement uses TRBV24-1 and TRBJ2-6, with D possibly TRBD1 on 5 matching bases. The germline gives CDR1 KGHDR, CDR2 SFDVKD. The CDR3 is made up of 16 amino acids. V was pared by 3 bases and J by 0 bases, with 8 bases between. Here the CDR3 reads CATSDLQGSGANVLTF. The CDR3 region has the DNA TGTGCCACCAGTGATCTCCAGGGCTCTGGGGCCAACGTCCTGACTTTC.

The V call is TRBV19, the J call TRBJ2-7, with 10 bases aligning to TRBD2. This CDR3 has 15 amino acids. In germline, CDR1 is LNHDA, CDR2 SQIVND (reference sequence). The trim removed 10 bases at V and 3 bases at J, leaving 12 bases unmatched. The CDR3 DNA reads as TGTGCCACCCAAACCCAAGCTAGCGGGAGCTACGAGCAGTACTTC. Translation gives CATQTQASGSYEQYF. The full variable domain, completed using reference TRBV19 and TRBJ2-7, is DGGITQSPKYLFRKEGQNVTLSCEQNLNHDAMYWYRQDPGQGLRLIYYSQIVNDFQKGDIAEGYSVSREKKESFPLTVTSAQKNPTAFYLCATQTQASGSYEQYFGPGTRLTVT.

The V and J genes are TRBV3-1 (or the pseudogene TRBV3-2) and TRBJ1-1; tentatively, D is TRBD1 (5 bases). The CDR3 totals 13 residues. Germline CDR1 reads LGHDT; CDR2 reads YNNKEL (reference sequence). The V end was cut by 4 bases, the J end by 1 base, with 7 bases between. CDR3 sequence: CASSRQGNTEAFF. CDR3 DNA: TGTGCCAGCAGCCGTCAGGGGAACACTGAAGCTTTCTTT.

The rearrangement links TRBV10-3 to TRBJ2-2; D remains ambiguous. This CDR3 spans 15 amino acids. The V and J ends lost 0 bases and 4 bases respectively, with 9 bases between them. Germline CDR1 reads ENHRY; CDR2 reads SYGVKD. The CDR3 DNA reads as TGTGCCATCAGTGAGTCTGGTCAGGCCACCGGGGAGCTGTTTTTT. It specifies CAISESGQATGELFF.

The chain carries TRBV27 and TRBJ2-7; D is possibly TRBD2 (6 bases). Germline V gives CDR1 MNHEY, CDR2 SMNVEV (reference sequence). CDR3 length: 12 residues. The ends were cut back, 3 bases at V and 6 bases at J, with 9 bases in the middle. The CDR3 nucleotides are TGTGCCAGCAGTTTCGGGGGAAGCGAGCAGTACTTC. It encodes CASSFGGSEQYF.

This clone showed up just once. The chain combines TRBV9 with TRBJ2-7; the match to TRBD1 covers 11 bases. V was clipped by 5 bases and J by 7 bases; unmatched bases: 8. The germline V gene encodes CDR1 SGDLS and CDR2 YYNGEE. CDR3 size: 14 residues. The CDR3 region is CASRRTGGSGEQYF. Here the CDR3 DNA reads TGTGCCAGCAGACGGACAGGGGGCTCGGGTGAGCAGTACTTC.

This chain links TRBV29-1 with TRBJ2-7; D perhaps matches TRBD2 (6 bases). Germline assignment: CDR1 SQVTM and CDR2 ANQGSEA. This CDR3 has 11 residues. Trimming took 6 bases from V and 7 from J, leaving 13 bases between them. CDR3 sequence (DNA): TGCAGCGTCGACGGGGGATCAGAGCAGTACTTC. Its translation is CSVDGGSEQYF.